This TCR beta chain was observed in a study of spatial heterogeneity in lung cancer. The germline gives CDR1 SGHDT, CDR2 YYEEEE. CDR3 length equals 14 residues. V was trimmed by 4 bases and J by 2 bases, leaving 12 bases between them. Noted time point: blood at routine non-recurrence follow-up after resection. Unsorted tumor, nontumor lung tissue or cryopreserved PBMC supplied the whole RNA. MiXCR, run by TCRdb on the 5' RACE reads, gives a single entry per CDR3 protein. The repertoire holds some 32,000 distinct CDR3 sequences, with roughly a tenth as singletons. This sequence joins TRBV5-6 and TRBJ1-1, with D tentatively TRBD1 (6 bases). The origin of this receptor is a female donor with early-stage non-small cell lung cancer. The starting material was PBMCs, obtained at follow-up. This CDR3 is CASSQRGANTEAFF. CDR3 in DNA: TGTGCCAGCAGCCAGAGGGGGGCCAACACTGAAGCTTTCTTT.